This entry lists 24 T cell receptor beta chains sequenced from one sample in a study of CD8 T cells in Susac syndrome. The RNA, about 0.45 to 1 ug, was put through reverse transcription using random hexamers. MiXCR, run by TCRdb on the immunoSEQ multiplex PCR reads, gives a single entry per CDR3 protein. The data show some 150,000 distinct CDR3 sequences, with approximately 93% seen just once and over 0.07% held by the top ten. Sequencing was done on a sample of CD4+ T cells from PBMCs. The receptors originated from a human donor in good health.

V is TRBV7-9 and J is TRBJ1-1, with D possibly TRBD1 on 6 matching bases. Trimming took 2 bases from V and 4 from J, leaving 26 bases between them. The CDR3 runs 19 residues. CDR1 and CDR2 from the germline V gene are SEHNR and FQNEAQ (reference sequence). The CDR3 DNA is TGTGCCAGCAGCTTATTGAGGGGGTTTTGGGGGCCCTTGGGCACTGAAGCTTTCTTT. This codes for CASSLLRGFWGPLGTEAFF.

Written as DNA, the CDR3 is TGTGCCTGGAGTAGTGTGGGGGAAAACATTCAGTACTTC. Amino acids: CAWSSVGENIQYF. The V and J genes are TRBV30 and TRBJ2-4; D may correspond to TRBD1 or TRBD2 (5 bases each). The V end lost 2 bases, the J end lost 5 bases, and 10 bases lay between the germline ends. Germline CDR1 and CDR2: GTSNPN and SVGIG (reference sequence). This CDR3 has 13 amino acids.

This clonotype was observed a few times. This rearrangement joins TRBV5-1 to TRBJ1-1; tentative D call: TRBD1 (5 bases). V lost 0 bases and J lost 4, with 10 bases in between. Germline V CDR1 and CDR2: SGHRS, YFSETQ. The CDR3 is 14 residues long. This chain's CDR3 is CASSLARQGTEAFF. The CDR3 DNA is TGCGCCAGCAGCTTGGCCCGGCAGGGCACTGAAGCTTTCTTT.

The chain couples TRBV12-3 or TRBV12-4 to TRBJ1-2, with D tentatively TRBD1 (6 bases). Trimming pared 3 bases from V and 6 bases from J, leaving 8 bases between. The CDR3 runs 12 residues. CDR3 DNA: TGTGCCAGCAGTTTTTCAGGGGATGGCTACACCTTC. This encodes CASSFSGDGYTF.

The chain combines TRBV6-6 with TRBJ2-2; D is unresolved. The CDR3 loop spans 12 amino acids. V lost 7 bases to trimming and J lost 3 bases, with 6 bases between them. Germline assignment: CDR1 MNHNY and CDR2 SVGAGI (reference sequence). CDR3 loop: CASTQDTGELFF. The CDR3 DNA is TGTGCCAGCACCCAGGACACCGGGGAGCTGTTTTTT.

The chain employs TRBV12-5 and TRBJ2-1, with 8 positions matching TRBD1. The junction had 5 bases not matched to a gene; V was cut back by 6 bases and J by 4 bases. Germline CDR1 and CDR2: LGHNT and FRNRAP. There are 14 residues in the CDR3. The CDR3 bases are TGTGCTAGTGGCCTACGACAGGGGTACAATGAGCAGTTCTTC. The encoded protein is CASGLRQGYNEQFF.

The chain has TRBV10-1 and TRBJ2-2, with 7 bases that match TRBD2. The CDR3 loop spans 14 amino acids. Germline CDR1 and CDR2: WNHNN and SYGVQD (reference sequence). The junction had 9 bases not matched to a gene; V was cut back by 10 bases and J by 4 bases. The CDR3 sequence is CATRREMGTGELFF. The CDR3 coding sequence is TGCGCCACCCGGCGGGAGATGGGCACCGGGGAGCTGTTTTTT.

The chain links TRBV5-4 to TRBJ2-7, with D perhaps matching TRBD1 or TRBD2 (5 bases each). The V end lost 2 bases, the J end lost 1 base, and 10 bases lay between the germline ends. The CDR3 has 14 residues. Germline CDR1 SGHNT, CDR2 YYREEE (reference sequence). CDR3 protein: CASSFEEGSYEQYF. The CDR3 nucleotides are TGTGCCAGCAGCTTTGAAGAGGGGTCCTACGAGCAGTACTTC.

The chain carries TRBV6-6 and TRBJ2-1; D uncertain. Looked up from germline, CDR1 is MNHNY and CDR2 is SVGAGI (reference sequence). The CDR3 covers 12 residues. V was trimmed by 7 bases and J by 12 bases, leaving 16 bases between them. The CDR3 DNA reads TGTGCCAGCACCCCAGAAGGGATGCCGCAGTTCTTC. This codes for CASTPEGMPQFF.

J is TRBJ2-4 and V is TRBV3-1; D is perhaps TRBD2 (5 bases). Deletions cut 5 bases from V and 9 bases from J, with 14 bases between. Germline CDR1 LGHDT, CDR2 YNNKEL (reference sequence). This CDR3 has 13 residues. This CDR3 is CASSSGSLGIQYF. For the CDR3, the DNA is TGTGCCAGCAGCTCGGGATCGTTGGGCATTCAGTACTTC.

The rearrangement links TRBV5-1 to TRBJ1-1, with D maybe TRBD1 (6 bases). Looked up from germline, CDR1 is SGHRS and CDR2 is YFSETQ. The CDR3 runs to 13 residues. V was shortened by 5 bases and J by 1 base, with 9 bases between the two germline ends. The CDR3 region has the DNA TGCGCCAGCAGGGTAGGGGGGAACACTGAAGCTTTCTTT. The encoded protein is CASRVGGNTEAFF.

This clonotype was counted a single time. The chain is built from TRBV20-1 and TRBJ1-2; D may be TRBD1 (6 bases). This CDR3 region has 10 residues. Germline V CDR1 and CDR2: DFQATT, SNEGSKA (reference sequence). CDR3 in amino acids: CRIGGAGYTF. As DNA, the CDR3 is TGCAGGATAGGGGGAGCCGGCTACACCTTC.

V usage is TRBV6-5 and J usage is TRBJ2-3, with D perhaps matching TRBD2 (6 bases). Germline CDR1 reads MNHEY; CDR2 reads SVGAGI. This CDR3 has 16 amino acids. V was pared by 2 bases and J by 6 bases, with 18 bases between. For the CDR3, the DNA is TGTGCCAGCAGTTACAGGCGCGCGGGATTGTTGGATACGCAGTATTTT. Amino acid sequence: CASSYRRAGLLDTQYF.

This chain joins TRBV5-4 and TRBJ2-2; 7 bases match TRBD1. CDR3 length: 15 residues. Germline CDR1 reads SGHNT; CDR2 reads YYREEE (reference sequence). With 4 bases clipped from V and 2 bases from J, the junction kept 5 bases outside the gene matches. The CDR3 spells CASSIGTANTGELFF. The CDR3 region has the DNA TGTGCCAGCAGCATAGGGACAGCCAACACCGGGGAGCTGTTTTTT. Using reference TRBV5-4 and TRBJ2-2 for the parts outside the CDR3, the full variable domain is ETGVTQSPTHLIKTRGQQVTLRCSSQSGHNTVSWYQQALGQGPQFIFQYYREEENGRGNFPPRFSGLQFPNYSSELNVNALELDDSALYLCASSIGTANTGELFFGEGSRLTVL.

V is TRBV5-1 and J is TRBJ2-2; TRBD2 agrees at 11 bases. J gave up 7 bases and V 4 bases, and 12 bases lay outside the gene matches. This CDR3 has 17 residues. Germline V lookup: CDR1 SGHRS, CDR2 YFSETQ. CDR3 nucleotides: TGCGCCAGCAGCCCAGGGACTAGCGGAAGGCGGGTCGGGGAGCTGTTTTTT. It translates to CASSPGTSGRRVGELFF. Full variable domain (outside the CDR3, taken from reference TRBV5-1 and TRBJ2-2): KAGVTQTPRYLIKTRGQQVTLSCSPISGHRSVSWYQQTPGQGLQFLFEYFSETQRNKGNFPGRFSGRQFSNSRSEMNVSTLELGDSALYLCASSPGTSGRRVGELFFGEGSRLTVL.

J is TRBJ1-2 and V is TRBV18, with 9 bases aligning to TRBD1. V gave up 3 bases and J gave up 3 bases; unmatched junction bases: 2. The CDR3 totals 14 residues. The germline V gene encodes CDR1 KGHSH and CDR2 LQKENI. The CDR3 DNA reads TGTGCCAGCTCACCGGGACAGGGCTACTATGGCTACACCTTC. Protein sequence: CASSPGQGYYGYTF.

The chain uses TRBV29-1 and TRBJ1-1, with 9 positions matching TRBD1. Germline trimming cut 4 bases from V and 11 bases from J; bases unmatched to any gene: 11. The germline V gene has CDR1 SQVTM and CDR2 ANQGSEA. This CDR3 is built from 13 residues. The CDR3 spells CSVGGTGFLEAFF. In DNA, the CDR3 is TGCAGCGTTGGAGGGACAGGGTTTTTAGAGGCTTTCTTT.

V is TRBV12-3 or TRBV12-4 and J is TRBJ2-5, with 9 bases identical to TRBD1. The CDR3 sequence is 15 residues long. V lost 5 bases, J lost 2 bases, and 6 bases stayed unmatched. This CDR3 is CASSPRDRVQETQYF. Here the CDR3 DNA reads TGTGCCAGCAGTCCGCGGGACAGGGTACAAGAGACCCAGTACTTC.

The chain is built from TRBV24-1 and TRBJ2-5, with 8 bases that match TRBD1. Germline V gives CDR1 KGHDR, CDR2 SFDVKD. The CDR3 spans 13 residues. With V trimmed by 7 bases and J by 5 bases, 5 bases remained unmatched. The CDR3 region has the DNA TGTGCCACCAGGGGACAGGCTGCTGAGACCCAGTACTTC. Amino acid sequence: CATRGQAAETQYF.

V gene TRBV20-1 combines with J gene TRBJ2-3, with TRBD2 matching over 14 bases. The CDR3 covers 17 residues. The V gene's germline CDR1 is DFQATT and CDR2 SNEGSKA (reference sequence). The V gene end was trimmed by 6 bases and the J gene end by 4 bases; junction bases not matched to a gene: 12. The DNA for the CDR3 is TGCAGTGCACCGACTAGCGGGAGGGCCCGTGGACCAGATACGCAGTATTTT. It translates to CSAPTSGRARGPDTQYF.

V is TRBV18 and J is TRBJ2-7; TRBD1 might be the D (5 bases). V was trimmed by 2 bases and J by 12 bases, leaving 17 bases between them. The CDR3 totals 13 residues. CDR1 is KGHSH, CDR2 LQKENI, per germline. The CDR3 nucleotides read TGTGCCAGCTCACCATACAATTCGGACATAATGTACTTC. Translation gives CASSPYNSDIMYF.

The chain is built from TRBV20-1 and TRBJ1-5; D gene unclear. The germline V gene has CDR1 DFQATT and CDR2 SNEGSKA (reference sequence). The CDR3 loop spans 15 amino acids. V lost 1 base and J lost 0, with 10 bases in between. The CDR3 here is CSARGSGTSNQPQHF. The CDR3 nucleotides read TGCAGTGCTAGAGGGTCAGGAACTAGCAATCAGCCCCAGCATTTT.

The chain is built from TRBV30 and TRBJ2-5, with D hard to call. V was cut by 1 base and J by 12 bases, with 12 bases left in between. CDR3 length equals 11 residues. The germline CDR1 and CDR2 sequences are GTSNPN and SVGIG (reference sequence). CDR3 protein: CAWSAWKKKYF. CDR3 DNA sequence: TGTGCCTGGAGTGCTTGGAAAAAGAAGTACTTC.

This chain uses TRBV20-1 with TRBJ1-5, with TRBD1 matching over 8 bases. Germline V gives CDR1 DFQATT, CDR2 SNEGSKA (reference sequence). This CDR3 is 14 amino acids long. V gave up 5 bases and J gave up 5 bases; unmatched junction bases: 8. The DNA for the CDR3 is TGCAGTGCTCTTGACAGGGGACAGGATCAGCCCCAGCATTTT. Translation: CSALDRGQDQPQHF.